The source of this T cell receptor (beta chain) is a study of T cells in Graves' hyperthyroidism and ophthalmopathy (dated by TCRdb to about 2019). A note on the overall study: Peripheral blood samples were taken at the time of initial diagnosis, prior to any treatment. Following sampling, methimazole starting at 30 mg daily was given to hyperthyroidism patients, and high-dose intravenous methylprednisolone was given to ophthalmopathy patients. An independent validation cohort of fewer than 20 hyperthyroidism patients and about 15 patients who later progressed to ophthalmopathy tested prospective prediction of ophthalmopathy. For training and testing, the 80 to 100 patients in the discovery cohort were randomly divided in a 7:3 ratio. TCR V-J signatures able to tell the groups apart were searched for in a discovery cohort of about a hundred patients, of whom around 43 had Graves' ophthalmopathy and around 57 had stable Graves' hyperthyroidism. TCR Vbeta CDR3 sequencing of roughly 140 peripheral blood samples (more than 40 ophthalmopathy, 70 to 85 hyperthyroidism and some 17 progressor patients) is reported in the paper. In addition, the study compared T-cell repertoires in thyroid tissue and in blood from six Graves' hyperthyroidism patients. Broader findings and caveats from the paper: A 13 V-J signature model separated ophthalmopathy from stable hyperthyroidism, with approximately 86% sensitivity and about 81% specificity in cross-validation and 80%/75% in testing. Sample size was not statistically predetermined, and investigators were not blinded to group allocation. Blood samples also contained most of the expanded thyroid clonotypes (frequency above 0.001), which suggests that blood repertoires may reflect thyroid immune responses. In validation, the model predicted progression to ophthalmopathy with just under 71% sensitivity and over 72% specificity, a median of approximately 6.7 months before onset.

There are many counts of this clonotype. Its cognate antigen has yet to be identified. Base qualities were left out, and no much larger clone turns up one base away. TCR beta CDR3 regions were amplified from RNA transcripts. For the first round of RT-PCR on the TCR CDR3, the HTBI primer set was used together with the Qiagen OneStep RT-PCR kit. Libraries were constructed in a second round of multiplex PCR, after which size selection and purification were carried out. Paired-end sequencing of the libraries was performed with 100 bp reads on an Illumina HiSeq2000. The published analysis was carried out like this. Raw data were processed with SOAPnuke, discarding reads with adapters, uncalled bases, mean Phred below 15, or no exact constant-primer or identifier match. COPE v1.2.5 was used to merge high-quality paired reads, and clonotypes were defined as unique nucleotide sequences. Clonotypes were aligned to IMGT TRBV, TRBD and TRBJ reference segments using MiTCR v1.1. Only V-J combinations with frequency above 0.0001, covering approximately 99% of repertoires, were analysed. A TCS score was defined as the ratio of F50 (clonal expansion) to E x V (chaos), with BLOSUM62-based TCRdist applied between CDR3 peptides within each V-J. Welch's t-statistics and random forest reduced 514 V-J features to 10 to 15, which were used in a naive Bayes classifier (R e1071). TCRdb applied fastp at Q25 and MiXCR to the public reads, then kept only in-frame beta chains. CDR3 protein sequences are deduplicated, and each keeps its most common genes and DNA. For this entry, the V and J calls and clone size follow TCRdb and not the study's own pipeline. Here the sample has about 380,000 distinct CDR3 sequences; less than 20% occur a single time. About 38% of the sample is in the top ten clones.

Moderately to severely active disease, a Clinical Activity Score of at least 3, a NOSPECS grade of at least 4, and a duration under 3 months were present in ophthalmopathy patients. Exclusion was applied to patients with uncontrolled infections, other autoimmune diseases, pregnancy or lactation. Diagnoses were based on clinical symptoms, serum thyroxine and TRAb, thyroid ultrasound and orbital computed tomography. PBMCs were isolated from roughly 10 ml of fresh peripheral blood by Ficoll-Paque density gradient centrifugation. Total RNA was extracted using Trizol reagent, and RNA quality was assessed on an Agilent 2100 Bioanalyzer. The clonotype was recovered from a man between 18 and 35 years old with Graves' ophthalmopathy. Sequencing input: blood.

CDR3 region: CASSTGQGYNYGYTF. The base sequence is TGTGCCAGCAGTACCGGACAGGGATATAACTATGGCTACACCTTC. The chain links TRBV27 with TRBJ1-2; 8 bases in the middle match TRBD1. The CDR3 runs 15 residues from the cysteine to the phenylalanine. The entry retains the CDR3 DNA only, 45 bases that are in frame from base 1. V is cut back by 5 bases and J by 1 base, with 6 bases in the junction unmatched. In the germline V gene (reference sequence), CDR1 corresponds to MNHEY and CDR2 to SMNVEV.